The rows below give T cell receptor beta chains drawn from one sample of a study of T cell changes during pregnancy in multiple sclerosis. Profiling relied on immunoSEQ multiplex PCR, and the TCRdb table lists in-frame clones only, not all of them. The top ten hold less than 0.85% of the sample, which has about 79,000 clones, about 94% seen once. Material: peripheral blood, obtained in the second trimester of pregnancy. The receptors here all came from a female donor in good health, enrolled as a control in a pregnancy study. Each CDR3 is given with its conserved first and last residue. A D gene is named only where the DNA matches it firmly. Clone size is not always given. Where it is, it says once, few, many or a class for expanded clones.

>TRBJ2-7|TRBV2|NA|NA
TGTGCCAGCACCGCGGCGTACGAGCAGTACTTC
CASTAAYEQYF
>TRBJ1-2|TRBV27|NA|NA
TGTGCCAGCAGAGAAGGACAGCAAGCTAACTATGGCTACACCTTC
CASREGQQANYGYTF
>TRBJ2-3|TRBV5-4|NA|TRBD2
TGTGCCAGCAGCTTAATACTAGCGGGGGGAGAATGGGCAGATACGCAGTATTTT
CASSLILAGGEWADTQYF
>TRBJ2-3|TRBV11-3|NA|NA
TGTGCCAGCAGCTTAGATTGGGGCTACACAGATACGCAGTATTTT
CASSLDWGYTDTQYF
>TRBJ2-1|TRBV27|NA|TRBD1
TGTGCCAGCAGCGTGGACAGGGGGGACAATGAGCAGTTCTTC
CASSVDRGDNEQFF
>TRBJ2-1|TRBV4-1|NA|TRBD2
TGCGCCAGCAGCCAAGTCCGCTCGAGCGGGACGTACAATGAGCAGTTCTTC
CASSQVRSSGTYNEQFF
>TRBJ1-2|TRBV5-4|NA|NA
TGTGCCAGCGCCCCTCCGGGGGAAAACTATGGCTACACCTTC
CASAPPGENYGYTF
>TRBJ2-7|TRBV7-3|NA|TRBD1
TGTGCCAGCAGCCCCGGACAGGGCTACGAGCAGTACTTC
CASSPGQGYEQYF
>TRBJ1-3|TRBV5-1|NA|TRBD1
TGCGCCAGCAGCCTAAGGACAGGTTACTCTGGAAACACCATATATTTT
CASSLRTGYSGNTIYF
>TRBJ1-2|TRBV7-2|NA|TRBD1
TGTGCCAGCAGCCCCCGGGGACAGCGCTTTGGCTACACCTTC
CASSPRGQRFGYTF
>TRBJ1-3|TRBV19|NA|NA
TGTGGTTCTACCCACAGGGCCAGCTCTGGAAACACCATATATTTT
CGSTHRASSGNTIYF
>TRBJ1-2|TRBV4-3|NA|TRBD1
TGCGCCAGCAGCGCGGACAGGACCTATGGCTACACCTTC
CASSADRTYGYTF
>TRBJ1-3|TRBV5-5|NA|TRBD1
TGTGCCAGCAGCGGGGTTGACAGGGGGCCTGGAAACACCATATATTTT
CASSGVDRGPGNTIYF
>TRBJ2-2|TRBV5-1|NA|TRBD2
TGCGCCAGCACCAGGGAGGGTGCCGGGGAGCTGTTTTTT
CASTREGAGELFF
>TRBJ2-2|TRBV18|NA|NA
TGTGCCAGCTCACTCCCGGAGGGGACCGGGGAGCTGTTTTTT
CASSLPEGTGELFF
>TRBJ2-3|TRBV5-1|NA|NA
TGCGCCAGCAGCTTGGGGCAGGTTAGCACAGATACGCAGTATTTT
CASSLGQVSTDTQYF
>TRBJ1-2|TRBV29-1|once|NA
TGCAGCGTTGAAGCTGTCTATGGCTACACCTTC
CSVEAVYGYTF
>TRBJ2-2|TRBV5-1|NA|NA
TGCGCCAGCAGCTTGAGTGGAGGGAGTGGCACCGGGGAGCTGTTTTTT
CASSLSGGSGTGELFF
>TRBJ1-1|TRBV2|once|TRBD1
TGTGCCAGCAGTGACACATTACAGGGGGCAATTAGGGGCACTGAAGCTTTCTTT
CASSDTLQGAIRGTEAFF
>TRBJ2-5|TRBV7-2|once|NA
TGTGCCAGCAGCTCCGCCCTAGCGATCCAAGAGACCCAGTACTTC
CASSSALAIQETQYF
>TRBJ2-3|TRBV5-4|NA|TRBD2
TGTGCCAGCAGATCGGGACTAGCGGCAACAGATACGCAGTATTTT
CASRSGLAATDTQYF
>TRBJ2-1|TRBV19|NA|TRBD2
TGTGCCAGTAGTATGAGTAGCGGGGGGTACAATGAGCAGTTCTTC
CASSMSSGGYNEQFF
>TRBJ2-7|TRBV19|NA|TRBD2
TGTGCCAGTAGTGCTTTTTTCGGGGGGGGAACCTACGAGCAGTACTTC
CASSAFFGGGTYEQYF
>TRBJ2-7|TRBV4-2|NA|TRBD1
TGTGCCAGCAGCTACCTACCGGGACAGGCCTCCTACGAGCAGTACTTC
CASSYLPGQASYEQYF
>TRBJ1-3|TRBV9|NA|NA
TGTGCCAGCAGCGTAGCCCGCTCTGGAAACACCATATATTTT
CASSVARSGNTIYF
>TRBJ2-1|TRBV27|NA|NA
TGTGCCAGCAGTTTATCGGGGAGCTCCTACAATGAGCAGTTCTTC
CASSLSGSSYNEQFF
>TRBJ2-7|TRBV27|NA|NA
TGTGCCAGCAGTTCGTTAACAGGGTACGAGCAGTACTTC
CASSSLTGYEQYF